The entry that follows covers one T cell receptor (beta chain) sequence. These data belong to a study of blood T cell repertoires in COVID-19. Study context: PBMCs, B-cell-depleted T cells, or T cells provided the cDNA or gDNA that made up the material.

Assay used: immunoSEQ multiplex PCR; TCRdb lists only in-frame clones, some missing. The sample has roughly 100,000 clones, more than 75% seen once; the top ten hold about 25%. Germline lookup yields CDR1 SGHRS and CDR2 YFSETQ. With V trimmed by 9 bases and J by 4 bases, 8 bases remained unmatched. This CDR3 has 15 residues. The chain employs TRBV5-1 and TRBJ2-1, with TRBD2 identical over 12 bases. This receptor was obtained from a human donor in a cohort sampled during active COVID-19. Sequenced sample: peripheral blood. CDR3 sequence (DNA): TGCGCCACCCATAGGGGGACTAGCGGGTACAATGAGCAGTTCTTC. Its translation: CATHRGTSGYNEQFF.